The 9 T cell receptor beta chains listed next were all sequenced from one sample in a study of CD8+CD57+ T cells in acquired aplastic anemia. Template material for TCR beta VDJ and CDR3 profiling consisted of genomic DNA. TCRdb re-analysed the reads in MiXCR, keeping a single row per CDR3 protein. This sample yields some 190,000 distinct CDR3 sequences, of which around 59% are seen a single time; about 16% belongs to the top ten. The specimen was sorted CD4+, CD8+, or CD8+CD57+ T cells (not recorded which) from PBMCs. The receptors originated from a human donor in good health, serving as a control.

This clonotype was picked up one time. A junction end diverges from the germline sequence, so it may reflect a read error. The V call is TRBV5-1, the J call TRBJ1-2; 8 positions agree with TRBD1. Germline V gene sequence: CDR1 SGHRS, CDR2 YFSETQ. This CDR3 spans 16 amino acids. CDR3 bases: TGTGCCAGCAGCTTGGCGGGACAGGCCGCTAACTATGGCTACACCTTC. Its translation is CASSLAGQAANYGYTF.

This clonotype was seen ten or more times. This chain links TRBV24-1 with TRBJ2-7; 7 nucleotides line up with TRBD2. Per germline, CDR1 KGHDR and CDR2 SFDVKD. V was clipped by 5 bases and J by 4 bases; unmatched bases: 4. CDR3 length: 13 amino acids. CDR3 loop: CATSVGGGYEQYF. CDR3 bases: TGTGCCACCAGTGTGGGGGGGGGTTACGAGCAGTACTTC.

This clonotype was counted at least ten times. This rearrangement joins TRBV5-1 to TRBJ2-3; D is ambiguous. CDR1 SGHRS and CDR2 YFSETQ come from the germline V gene. Deletions cut 3 bases from V and 6 bases from J, with 5 bases between. This CDR3 has 11 residues. This CDR3 is CASSSEDTQYF. CDR3 nucleotides: TGCGCCAGCAGCTCAGAGGATACGCAGTATTTT.

This clonotype showed up just once. The genes are TRBV7-3 and TRBJ1-2; D might be TRBD1 (6 bases). Between the trimmed V and J ends, which lost 7 bases and 8 bases, there was a span of 17 bases. Germline V gives CDR1 SGHTA, CDR2 FQGTGA. The length of the CDR3 is 13 residues. CDR3 in DNA: TGTGCCAGCACTATGGGGGGGGCTGGGGGCTACACCTTC. Its translation is CASTMGGAGGYTF.

This chain joins TRBV12-5 and TRBJ1-5; D uncertain. The CDR3 loop spans 15 amino acids. Trimming took off 7 bases at V and 4 bases at J, with 17 bases between the two ends. Germline CDR1 and CDR2: LGHNT and FRNRAP. DNA of the CDR3: TGTGCTAGTGCCCTTGGGGATCCTGGGAATCAGCCCCAGCATTTT. As protein: CASALGDPGNQPQHF.

Here the CDR3 DNA reads TGTGCCAGCAGCTTACGGGGGGGCACAGATACGCAGTATTTT. Translation gives CASSLRGGTDTQYF. The chain has TRBV7-6 and TRBJ2-3; TRBD2 matches 7 bases. Trimming cost V 2 bases and J 1 base; bases outside gene matches: 0. The germline V gene encodes CDR1 SGHVS and CDR2 FNYEAQ. The CDR3 consists of 14 residues.

This clonotype was detected many times. V gene TRBV5-8 combines with J gene TRBJ2-2, with 8 bases lining up with TRBD1. Unmatched junction bases numbered 8, after V lost 2 bases and J lost 5 bases. CDR1 is SGHTS, CDR2 YDEGEE, per germline. The CDR3 sequence is 16 residues long. The CDR3 region is CASSLTGQGTTGELFF. Here the CDR3 DNA reads TGTGCCAGCAGCTTAACTGGACAGGGCACAACCGGGGAGCTGTTTTTT.

V usage is TRBV24-1 and J usage is TRBJ1-2, with unresolved D. The CDR3 loop spans 11 amino acids. The germline V gene has CDR1 KGHDR and CDR2 SFDVKD. CDR3 DNA: TGTGGGGGAGGGTGGAACTATGGCTACACCTTC. Its translation: CGGGWNYGYTF.

The chain uses TRBV7-2 and TRBJ1-4; the D is unclear. Germline-derived CDR1 and CDR2 are SGHTA and FQGNSA. This CDR3 is 13 amino acids long. V was trimmed by 6 bases and J by 5 bases, leaving 10 bases between them. The CDR3 loop is CASSETANEKLFF. The CDR3 DNA is TGTGCCAGCAGTGAAACAGCGAATGAAAAACTGTTTTTT. Looking up the rest from reference TRBV7-2 and TRBJ1-4 gives the full variable domain: GAGVSQSPSNKVTEKGKDVELRCDPISGHTALYWYRQSLGQGLEFLIYFQGNSAPDKSGLPSDRFSAERTGGSVSTLTIQRTQQEDSAVYLCASSETANEKLFFGSGTQLSVL.